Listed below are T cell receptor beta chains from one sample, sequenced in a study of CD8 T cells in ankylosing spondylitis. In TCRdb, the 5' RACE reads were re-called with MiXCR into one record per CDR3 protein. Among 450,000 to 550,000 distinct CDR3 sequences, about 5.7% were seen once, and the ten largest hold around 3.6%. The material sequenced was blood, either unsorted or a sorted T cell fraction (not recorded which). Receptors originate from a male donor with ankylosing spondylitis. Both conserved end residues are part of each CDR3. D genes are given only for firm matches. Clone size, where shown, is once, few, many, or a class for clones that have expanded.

TGTGCCAGCAGCGGGACAGGGGGCATTGCTGAAGCTTTCTTT	CASSGTGGIAEAFF	TRBV9	TRBJ1-1	many	TRBD1
TGTGCCAGCAGAGTTGATGGGGCCCCGGAAGACTATGGCTACACCTTC	CASRVDGAPEDYGYTF	TRBV6-5	TRBJ1-2	.	.
TGCGCCAGCAGCTTCGACCCAGCGGGGGGGTTCAATGAGCAGTTCTTC	CASSFDPAGGFNEQFF	TRBV5-1	TRBJ2-1	many	TRBD2
TGTGCCAGCAGTTGGACTAGCGGGAGCTACAATGAGCAGTTCTTC	CASSWTSGSYNEQFF	TRBV6-5	TRBJ2-1	many	TRBD2
TGCAGTGCTAGTCAAGTCTATGGCTACACCTTC	CSASQVYGYTF	TRBV20-1	TRBJ1-2	many	.
TGTGCCAGCAGTTTGGCGGGGTTCGGCAATCAGCCCCAGCATTTT	CASSLAGFGNQPQHF	TRBV27	TRBJ1-5	many	.
TGTGCCAGCAGCGCGATCGGGCACAGGGCCAACGTCCTGACTTTC	CASSAIGHRANVLTF	TRBV12-3/TRBV12-4	TRBJ2-6	.	.
TGTGCCAGCTCACCCAGGGACGGCCCTAGCACAGATACGCAGTATTTT	CASSPRDGPSTDTQYF	TRBV18	TRBJ2-3	many	.
TGTGCCAGCAGTTCATCGGGTGGTACGCAGTATTTT	CASSSSGGTQYF	TRBV27	TRBJ2-3	many	.
TGTGCCAGCAGCCCCGACCCTGGGCGGCCTCGAGGAAACACCTTC	CASSPDPGRPRGNTF	TRBV7-2	TRBJ1-2	many	.
TGTGCCAGCAGGAACGGAGGGGCGGACACCGGGGAGCTGTTTTTT	CASRNGGADTGELFF	TRBV28	TRBJ2-2	many	.
TGTGCCATCCGGGAGGTAAAGGGAGGATATGGCTACACCTTC	CAIREVKGGYGYTF	TRBV10-3	TRBJ1-2	many	.
TGTGCCAGCAGCGTCTCCGGGACAGGAATTCAAGAGACCCAGTACTTC	CASSVSGTGIQETQYF	TRBV9	TRBJ2-5	many	TRBD1
TGTGCCAGCAGTGAATGGACAGGGGTTGTAGGTGAGCAGTTCTTC	CASSEWTGVVGEQFF	TRBV6-1	TRBJ2-1	many	TRBD1
TGCTGTGCTAGAGGGCACAGGGGTGGCTATAAGGATGGCTACACCTTC	CCARGHRGGYKDGYTF	TRBV20-1	TRBJ1-2	.	TRBD1
TGCAGTGCTGGACGACTAGCGGGTCCATTTAAGCAGTTCTTC	CSAGRLAGPFKQFF	TRBV20-1	TRBJ2-1	many	TRBD2
TGTGCCAGCAGCGGGGGACAGGCGAGCTCTGGGGCCAACGTCCTGACTTTC	CASSGGQASSGANVLTF	TRBV9	TRBJ2-6	.	TRBD1